This T cell receptor (beta chain) was recorded in a study of T-cell reconstitution after alpha-beta-depleted transplantation in children. For TCRbeta, the library was prepared with unique molecular identifiers. From the PCR reads, TCRdb called clonotypes with MiXCR, one entry per CDR3 protein. The table records 90,000 to 120,000 distinct CDR3 sequences, around 6.4% of them present only once. Germline CDR1 SGHTA, CDR2 FQGNSA. V lost 5 bases to trimming and J lost 6 bases, with 16 bases between them. This CDR3 is 15 amino acids long. Study-level findings and limits: T-cell counts and diversity at one year following transplant were attributed mainly to newly produced T cells. The study reportedly traced alpha-beta T cells about two months after transplant to several hundred expanded graft clones. Surviving recipient T cells and thymic progenitors accounted for the high day-60 TCRbeta diversity observed in some patients.

Comment on this clonotype: Its antigen is still unknown.

The origin of this receptor is a male patient aged 2 to 9 who had a stem cell transplant for acute lymphoblastic leukemia, so the T cells may come from the graft donor. The material sequenced was PBMCs, mostly from graft donor cells, taken 360 days after TCRalphabeta/CD19-depleted stem cell transplant. The V and J genes are TRBV7-2 and TRBJ1-4; possibly TRBD1 for D (6 bases). The CDR3 DNA is TGTGCCAGCAGCCCTTGGGGGGGCAGGGATGAAAAACTGTTTTTT. It codes for CASSPWGGRDEKLFF.